One and the same sample provided the 29 T cell receptor beta chains below, sequenced in a study of T cell responses to AZD1222 COVID-19 vaccine. Clones were sequenced by immunoSEQ multiplex PCR, and TCRdb holds only the in-frame ones, with some missing. The data show 75,000 to 80,000 clones, 90% seen once. The material was peripheral blood, obtained 28 days after the second AZD1222 dose. These receptors came from an adult who received the AZD1222 COVID-19 vaccine.

This chain links TRBV15 with TRBJ1-5, with 8 bases matching TRBD1. Germline V gene data show CDR1 as LNHNV and CDR2 as YYDKDF (reference sequence). V trimming: 5 bases; J trimming: 0 bases; junction bases outside the gene matches: 6. This CDR3 spans 16 amino acids. CDR3 residues: CATSARTGNSNQPQHF. CDR3 sequence (DNA): TGTGCCACCAGCGCCCGGACAGGGAATAGCAATCAGCCCCAGCATTTT.

The gene calls are TRBV7-3 and TRBJ2-3; TRBD1 agrees at 8 bases. This CDR3 contains 14 residues. CDR1 and CDR2 from the germline V gene are SGHTA and FQGTGA. The V segment lost 6 bases and the J segment 4 bases; nucleotides outside the gene matches: 6. The DNA of the CDR3 is TGTGCCAGCAGTTGGACAGGGCCCCCAGATACGCAGTATTTT. It codes for CASSWTGPPDTQYF.

CDR3 coding DNA: TGCGCCAGCAGCCTCCTGACAGGGGGGACGTACGAGCAGTACTTC. Its translation is CASSLLTGGTYEQYF. The chain carries TRBV4-3 and TRBJ2-7, with TRBD1 matching over 9 bases. Germline V gene sequence: CDR1 LGHNA, CDR2 YSLEER. Germline trimming cut 4 bases from V and 4 bases from J; bases unmatched to any gene: 8. The CDR3 sequence is 15 residues long.

The chain employs TRBV5-1 and TRBJ2-3; tentatively, D is TRBD1 (5 bases). The CDR3 has 11 residues. Trimming cost V 7 bases and J 3 bases, with 6 bases left between them. Germline V lookup: CDR1 SGHRS, CDR2 YFSETQ. The CDR3 is CASGHTDTQYF. The DNA of the CDR3 is TGCGCCAGCGGACATACAGATACGCAGTATTTT.

The chain couples TRBV24-1 to TRBJ2-3; 7 bases are shared with TRBD1. The ends lost 3 bases at V and 8 bases at J; junction bases unmatched: 10. The CDR3 is 15 residues long. Germline V CDR1 and CDR2: KGHDR, SFDVKD. CDR3 DNA: TGTGCCACCAGTGATATCGGAAGGGGGCAAGGTACGCAGTATTTT. This gives the protein CATSDIGRGQGTQYF.

This chain uses TRBV19 with TRBJ1-5; no clear D gene. This CDR3 is built from 14 residues. Germline V lookup: CDR1 LNHDA, CDR2 SQIVND (reference sequence). Trimming stripped 5 bases from V and 1 base from J, with 9 bases between. The CDR3 sequence is CASSVLRSNQPQHF. The CDR3 coding sequence is TGTGCCAGTAGTGTACTCAGGAGCAATCAGCCCCAGCATTTT.

The J gene is TRBJ2-2, the V gene TRBV19; unclear D gene. Trimming left V 7 bases short and J 1 base short, with 10 bases between. The CDR3 totals 14 residues. CDR1 and CDR2 from the germline V gene are LNHDA and SQIVND (reference sequence). The CDR3 reads CASTEWGNTGELFF. CDR3 DNA sequence: TGTGCCAGTACTGAGTGGGGGAACACCGGGGAGCTGTTTTTT. The complete variable domain, with remaining parts taken from reference TRBV19 and TRBJ2-2, reads DGGITQSPKYLFRKEGQNVTLSCEQNLNHDAMYWYRQDPGQGLRLIYYSQIVNDFQKGDIAEGYSVSREKKESFPLTVTSAQKNPTAFYLCASTEWGNTGELFFGEGSRLTVL.

The CDR3 nucleotides are TGTGCCAGCAGCACCACCTACGAGCAGTACTTC. Translation gives CASSTTYEQYF. The gene calls are TRBV7-8 and TRBJ2-7; no definite D call. The CDR3 is 11 residues long. With 5 bases removed from V and 2 bases from J, the gap between germline ends came to 4 bases. In germline, CDR1 is SGHVS, CDR2 FQNEAQ.

In its sample, this clone was seen a few times. This chain joins TRBV4-1 and TRBJ2-1, with 14 bases lining up with TRBD2. Germline V gene data show CDR1 as MGHRA and CDR2 as YSYEKL. The trim removed 4 bases at V and 4 bases at J, leaving 3 bases unmatched. CDR3 length: 16 residues. The CDR3 reads CASSPRTSGGYNEQFF. CDR3 DNA: TGCGCCAGCAGCCCCAGGACTAGCGGGGGGTACAATGAGCAGTTCTTC.

V and J are TRBV7-9 and TRBJ1-6; D call uncertain. Germline V lookup: CDR1 SEHNR, CDR2 FQNEAQ (reference sequence). The ends were cut back, 4 bases at V and 7 bases at J, with 20 bases in the middle. The CDR3 loop spans 17 amino acids. CDR3 in amino acids: CASSSVGTGLGNSPLHF. CDR3 DNA sequence: TGTGCCAGCAGCTCCGTGGGCACGGGTCTAGGGAATTCACCCCTCCACTTT. Full variable domain (outside the CDR3, taken from reference TRBV7-9 and TRBJ1-6): DTGVSQNPRHKITKRGQNVTFRCDPISEHNRLYWYRQTLGQGPEFLTYFQNEAQLEKSRLLSDRFSAERPKGSFSTLEIQRTEQGDSAMYLCASSSVGTGLGNSPLHFGNGTRLTVT.

The V call is TRBV9, the J call TRBJ1-2; D gene ambiguous. Germline V gene sequence: CDR1 SGDLS, CDR2 YYNGEE. V was cut by 4 bases and J by 4 bases, with 8 bases left in between. There are 12 residues in the CDR3. In nucleotides, the CDR3 is TGTGCCAGCAGCCCCGACGGCTATGGCTACACCTTC. Protein product: CASSPDGYGYTF.

This clone turned up a few times. The genes are TRBV12-3 or TRBV12-4 and TRBJ2-7, with D unclear. The CDR3 covers 13 residues. The V and J ends lost 0 bases and 3 bases respectively, with 6 bases between them. In DNA, the CDR3 is TGTGCCAGCAGTTTAGCGGGTGACTACGAGCAGTACTTC. Protein sequence: CASSLAGDYEQYF.

The chain has TRBV7-9 and TRBJ2-1; D uncertain. CDR1 and CDR2 (germline): SEHNR, FQNEAQ (reference sequence). The CDR3 covers 13 residues. Trimming cost V 3 bases and J 6 bases, with 9 bases left between them. This chain's CDR3 is CASSFSVLNEQFF. In DNA form, the CDR3 reads TGTGCCAGCAGCTTTTCAGTACTCAATGAGCAGTTCTTC.

CDR3 nucleotide sequence: TGTGCCAGCCTTAGTTTCAGCTCTGGGGCCAACGTCCTGACTTTC. Translating gives CASLSFSSGANVLTF. V is TRBV28 and J is TRBJ2-6; no clear D gene. V lost 8 bases and J 0 bases, leaving 11 bases between the germline ends. Germline V gene data show CDR1 as MDHEN and CDR2 as SYDVKM. This CDR3 has 15 amino acids.

The chain combines TRBV6-2 or TRBV6-3 with TRBJ1-4, with TRBD1 identical over 7 bases. Looked up from germline, CDR1 is MNHEY and CDR2 is SVGEGT. The CDR3 sequence is 17 residues long. Trimming removed 2 bases from V and 0 bases from J; junction bases left unmatched: 6. The CDR3 here is CASSYRDRDTTNEKLFF. The CDR3 DNA reads as TGTGCCAGCAGTTACCGCGACAGGGATACAACTAATGAAAAACTGTTTTTT.

This chain uses TRBV27 with TRBJ1-5; D remains ambiguous. Germline loops: CDR1 MNHEY, CDR2 SMNVEV (reference sequence). V shed 5 bases and J shed 2 bases, with 13 bases lying between them. The CDR3 has 15 residues. The CDR3 reads CASSLDRTRNQPQHF. CDR3 nucleotide sequence: TGTGCCAGCAGTCTGGACCGTACGCGCAATCAGCCCCAGCATTTT.

The V call is TRBV7-6, the J call TRBJ2-1; D remains unclear. This CDR3 has 16 residues. V dropped 5 bases and J dropped 0 bases, with 14 bases sitting between them. Germline V gene lookup returns CDR1 SGHVS and CDR2 FNYEAQ. The CDR3 DNA follows: TGTGCCAGCAGCCAGCTAACCTCTAGCTCCTACAATGAGCAGTTCTTC. Protein product: CASSQLTSSSYNEQFF. Complete variable domain (other parts from reference TRBV7-6 and TRBJ2-1): GAGVSQSPRYKVTKRGQDVALRCDPISGHVSLYWYRQALGQGPEFLTYFNYEAQQDKSGLPNDRFSAERPEGSISTLTIQRTEQRDSAMYRCASSQLTSSSYNEQFFGPGTRLTVL.

CDR3 DNA sequence: TGTGCCAGCTCACCAGAGAAGGGGGCCCACTATGGCTACACCTTC. This gives the protein CASSPEKGAHYGYTF. The chain employs TRBV18 and TRBJ1-2; 7 bases line up with TRBD1. The germline CDR1 and CDR2 sequences are KGHSH and LQKENI. The CDR3 consists of 15 residues. J lost 3 bases, V lost 2 bases, and 6 bases had no gene match.

This CDR3 is CASSVRQNTEAFF. The CDR3 region has the DNA TGTGCCAGCAGTGTTCGACAGAACACTGAAGCTTTCTTT. This chain links TRBV2 with TRBJ1-1, with D uncertain. V shed 4 bases and J shed 1 base, with 7 bases lying between them. Germline CDR1 is SNHLY and CDR2 is FYNNEI. The CDR3 runs to 13 residues.

This clone was recorded only once. V usage is TRBV4-1 and J usage is TRBJ1-1; tentatively, D is TRBD1 (5 bases). Per germline, CDR1 MGHRA and CDR2 YSYEKL. Trimming removed 3 bases from V and 7 bases from J, with 18 bases in between. The CDR3 has 15 residues. In DNA form, the CDR3 reads TGCGCCAGCAGCCATTCCCCGGGGGGGAATAGTGAAGCTTTCTTT. Translated, it gives CASSHSPGGNSEAFF.

This chain links TRBV28 with TRBJ2-4, with D perhaps TRBD1 (6 bases). This CDR3 comprises 12 residues. The V gene lost 8 bases and the J gene lost 8 bases, with 13 bases spanning the gap. Germline CDR1 reads MDHEN; CDR2 reads SYDVKM. The CDR3 region is CASLSPGDIQYF. DNA of the CDR3: TGTGCCAGCCTATCCCCAGGGGACATTCAGTACTTC.

This rearrangement joins TRBV21-1 to TRBJ1-5; TRBD1 is taken as the D call from the table, unchecked against the DNA. TRBV21-1 is a pseudogene locus. The CDR3 consists of 13 residues. Here the CDR3 reads CASSNRSNQPQHF. The CDR3 DNA reads as TGTGCCAGCAGCAACAGAAGCAATCAGCCCCAGCATTTT.

V usage is TRBV5-6 and J usage is TRBJ1-1, with TRBD1 as a possible D gene (5 bases). Germline CDR1 SGHDT, CDR2 YYEEEE. Trimming removed 4 bases at V and 5 bases at J, with 15 bases between. The CDR3 length is 14 residues. CDR3 in DNA: TGTGCCAGCAGCCCCCCCGGGGGAGGTACTGAAGCTTTCTTT. It encodes CASSPPGGGTEAFF. The full variable domain, in which reference TRBV5-6 and TRBJ1-1 provide the parts outside the CDR3, is DAGVTQSPTHLIKTRGQQVTLRCSPKSGHDTVSWYQQALGQGPQFIFQYYEEEERQRGNFPDRFSGHQFPNYSSELNVNALLLGDSALYLCASSPPGGGTEAFFGQGTRLTVV.

The chain combines TRBV19 with TRBJ1-2, with D unresolved. This CDR3 spans 13 amino acids. The germline V gene encodes CDR1 LNHDA and CDR2 SQIVND (reference sequence). The V end lost 3 bases, the J end lost 3 bases, and 8 bases lay between the germline ends. DNA for the CDR3: TGTGCCAGTAGTATTGAGGAGTACTATGGCTACACCTTC. Translation gives CASSIEEYYGYTF.

V gene TRBV5-1 combines with J gene TRBJ2-2, with 7 bases that match TRBD1. V was pared by 6 bases and J by 0 bases, with 2 bases of the junction left unmatched. The germline V gene encodes CDR1 SGHRS and CDR2 YFSETQ. The CDR3 length is 14 residues. In nucleotides, the CDR3 is TGCGCCAGCAAGGGACAGACGAACACCGGGGAGCTGTTTTTT. Translating gives CASKGQTNTGELFF.

The gene calls are TRBV25-1 and TRBJ1-3; possibly TRBD1 for D (6 bases). Trimming left V 5 bases short and J 0 bases short, with 11 bases between. Germline CDR1 is MGHDK and CDR2 is SYGVNS. This CDR3 is built from 15 residues. In DNA, the CDR3 is TGTGCCAGCAGTAGAGACAGGATCTCTGGAAACACCATATATTTT. Amino acid sequence: CASSRDRISGNTIYF.

This chain uses TRBV30 with TRBJ2-7, with 7 bases fitting TRBD1. CDR3 length: 12 amino acids. The ends lost 1 base at V and 3 bases at J; junction bases unmatched: 0. Germline CDR1 and CDR2: GTSNPN and SVGIG (reference sequence). The DNA for the CDR3 is TGTGCCTGGAGTGGACAGGGCTACGAGCAGTACTTC. This gives the protein CAWSGQGYEQYF. The variable domain in full, with the rest retrieved from reference TRBV30 and TRBJ2-7, is SQTIHQWPATLVQPVGSPLSLECTVEGTSNPNLYWYRQAAGRGLQLLFYSVGIGQISSEVPQNLSASRPQDRQFILSSKKLLLSDSGFYLCAWSGQGYEQYFGPGTRLTVT.

CDR3 region: CASSVGRTGGEKLFF. In DNA form, the CDR3 reads TGTGCCAGCAGCGTAGGTCGGACAGGGGGTGAAAAACTGTTTTTT. The V call is TRBV9, the J call TRBJ1-4; 10 positions agree with TRBD1. Germline loops: CDR1 SGDLS, CDR2 YYNGEE. The CDR3 length is 15 residues. With 0 bases clipped from V and 7 bases from J, the junction kept 3 bases outside the gene matches.

This rearrangement joins TRBV27 to TRBJ2-7; 7 bases agree with TRBD2. CDR3 length: 14 amino acids. V lost 5 bases to trimming and J lost 6 bases; unmatched junction nucleotides: 10. The germline gives CDR1 MNHEY, CDR2 SMNVEV (reference sequence). The CDR3 DNA reads as TGTGCCAGCAGTGCCCTTCGACTAGCCGGCGAGCAGTACTTC. It yields the protein CASSALRLAGEQYF.